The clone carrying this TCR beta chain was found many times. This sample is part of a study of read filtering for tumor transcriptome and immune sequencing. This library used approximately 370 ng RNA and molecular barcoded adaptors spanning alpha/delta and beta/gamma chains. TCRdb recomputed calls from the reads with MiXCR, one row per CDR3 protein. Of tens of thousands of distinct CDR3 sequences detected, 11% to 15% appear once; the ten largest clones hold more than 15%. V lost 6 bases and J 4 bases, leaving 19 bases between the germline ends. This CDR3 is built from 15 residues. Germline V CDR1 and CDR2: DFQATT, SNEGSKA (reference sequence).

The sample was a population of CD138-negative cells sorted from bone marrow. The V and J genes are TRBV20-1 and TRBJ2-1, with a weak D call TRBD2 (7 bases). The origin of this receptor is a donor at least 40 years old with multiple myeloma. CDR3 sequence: CSAPDAGAFYNEQFF. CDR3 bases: TGCAGTGCCCCGGACGCGGGGGCTTTTTACAATGAGCAGTTCTTC.